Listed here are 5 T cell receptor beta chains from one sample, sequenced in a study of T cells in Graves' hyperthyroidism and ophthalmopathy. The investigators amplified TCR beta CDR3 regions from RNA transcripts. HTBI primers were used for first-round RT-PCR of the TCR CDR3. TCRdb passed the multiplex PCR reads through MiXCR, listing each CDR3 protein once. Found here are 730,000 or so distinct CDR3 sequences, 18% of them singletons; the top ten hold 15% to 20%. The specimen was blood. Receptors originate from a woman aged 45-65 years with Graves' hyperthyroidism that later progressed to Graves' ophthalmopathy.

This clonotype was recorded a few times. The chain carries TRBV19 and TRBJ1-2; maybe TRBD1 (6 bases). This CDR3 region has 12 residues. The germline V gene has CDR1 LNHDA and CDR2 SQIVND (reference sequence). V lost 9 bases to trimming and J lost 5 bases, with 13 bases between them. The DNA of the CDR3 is TGTGCCAGCCGGACAGTTCGGTATGGCTACACCTTC. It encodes CASRTVRYGYTF. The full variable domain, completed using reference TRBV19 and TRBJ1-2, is DGGITQSPKYLFRKEGQNVTLSCEQNLNHDAMYWYRQDPGQGLRLIYYSQIVNDFQKGDIAEGYSVSREKKESFPLTVTSAQKNPTAFYLCASRTVRYGYTFGSGTRLTVV.

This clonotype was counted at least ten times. The CDR3 nucleotides read TGCAGTCCTAACGGGCAGTACTTC. It encodes CSPNGQYF. The chain recombines TRBV20-1 with TRBJ2-7; D is unresolved. Trimming cost V 8 bases and J 9 bases, with 8 bases left between them. Germline V gives CDR1 DFQATT, CDR2 SNEGSKA (reference sequence). There are 8 residues in the CDR3.

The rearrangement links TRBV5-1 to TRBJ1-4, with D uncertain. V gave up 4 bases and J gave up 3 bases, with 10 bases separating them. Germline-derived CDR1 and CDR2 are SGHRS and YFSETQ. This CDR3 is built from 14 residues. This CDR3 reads CASSSSQANEKLFF. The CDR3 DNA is TGCGCCAGCAGCAGCAGCCAAGCTAATGAAAAACTGTTTTTT.

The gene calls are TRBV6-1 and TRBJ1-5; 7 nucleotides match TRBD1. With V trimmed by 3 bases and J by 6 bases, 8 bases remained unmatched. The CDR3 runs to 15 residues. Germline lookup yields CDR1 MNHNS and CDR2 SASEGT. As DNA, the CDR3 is TGTGCCAGCAGTGATCCCAGGGGGGTTAGTCAGCCCCAGCATTTT. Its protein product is CASSDPRGVSQPQHF.

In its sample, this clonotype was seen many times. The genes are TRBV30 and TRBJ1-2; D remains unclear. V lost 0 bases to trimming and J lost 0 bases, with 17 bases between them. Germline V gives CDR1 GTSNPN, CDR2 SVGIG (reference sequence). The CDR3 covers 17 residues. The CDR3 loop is CAWSVLPPTETNYGYTF. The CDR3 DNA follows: TGTGCCTGGAGTGTCCTCCCCCCCACAGAGACTAACTATGGCTACACCTTC.